This passage covers 2 T cell receptor beta chains from one sample sequenced in a study of T cell changes during pregnancy in multiple sclerosis (dated by TCRdb to about 2019). The library came from the immunoSEQ multiplex PCR assay. TCRdb mirrors the immuneACCESS table, restricted to in-frame sequences. Some clones are absent from its copies; in checked studies, under half trace to an unresolved V gene, and the reason for the others is unknown. The sample profile shows some 77,000 clones; around 91% of them were found once. The ten largest clones capture approximately 2% of the sample. The source was peripheral blood, collected before pregnancy. The receptors originated from a female donor with multiple sclerosis, enrolled in a pregnancy study.

CDR3 nucleotide sequence: TGCAGCGTCGCCACGGGACAATCGGCTTTCTTT. The encoded protein is CSVATGQSAFF. The chain links TRBV29-1 to TRBJ1-1; the D gene is possibly TRBD1 (6 bases). With 6 bases removed from V and 11 bases from J, the gap between germline ends came to 16 bases. The length of the CDR3 is 11 residues. Germline CDR1 and CDR2: SQVTM and ANQGSEA.

The J gene is TRBJ2-3, the V gene TRBV6-6, with D tentatively TRBD2 (5 bases). Germline V gene sequence: CDR1 MNHNY, CDR2 SVGAGI (reference sequence). V gave up 8 bases and J gave up 0 bases, with 12 bases separating them. This CDR3 is 14 amino acids long. CDR3 amino acids: CASSAADSTDTQYF. In DNA, the CDR3 is TGTGCCAGCTCAGCGGCAGATAGCACAGATACGCAGTATTTT.